The sample holds one count of the clone carrying this T cell receptor beta chain. This sample was included in a study of CD8 T cells in Susac syndrome. The patients with Susac syndrome satisfied recently defined diagnostic criteria for either definite or probable disease. Negative isolation yielded CD4+ and CD8+ T cells, and FACS enriched TEMRA cells. Reverse transcription of about 0.5 to 1 ug RNA was carried out with random hexamers. TCRdb used MiXCR to reprocess the immunoSEQ multiplex PCR reads, holding one entry per CDR3 protein. Among about 160,000 distinct CDR3 sequences listed, 90% to 96% were seen once. Sequencing input: CD4+ T cells from PBMCs. The TCR was taken from a human donor with Susac syndrome.

CDR3 sequence (DNA): TGTGCCAGCAGCTCAAGGACTAGCGGGTCTGATACGCAGTATTTT. Amino acid sequence: CASSSRTSGSDTQYF. This chain links TRBV7-9 with TRBJ2-3; 11 bases agree with TRBD2. J was trimmed by 6 bases and V by 4 bases; bases with no gene match: 6. The CDR3 runs 15 residues. The germline V gene has CDR1 SEHNR and CDR2 FQNEAQ (reference sequence).